The T cell receptor beta chain described here comes from a study of blood T cells in healthy people across ages. The wider study: Template switching recovered approximately one barcoded beta molecule for every two T cells.

Study-level results: TCR beta diversity per million T cells fell roughly linearly with age.

A word on this clonotype: Its cognate antigen is unknown.

Next came a second PCR, run for about 7 to 11 cycles, which used a sample-barcoded 5' primer along with a J-beta primer mix. TCRdb re-analysed the 5' RACE reads in MiXCR, keeping a single row per CDR3 protein. The sample consists of over 950,000 distinct CDR3 sequences, 51% of them appearing once. The CDR3 has 15 residues. The germline CDR1 and CDR2 sequences are LGHDT and YNNKEL (reference sequence). Trimming stripped 6 bases from V and 4 bases from J, with 18 bases between. V gene TRBV3-1 combines with J gene TRBJ1-2; perhaps TRBD1 as D (5 bases). The source of this sequence is an older woman in good health. Sequencing input: blood. The CDR3 region has the DNA TGTGCCAGCAGTGAGTTCCGGGGACTTAGCTATGGCTACACCTTC. This gives the protein CASSEFRGLSYGYTF.